This T cell receptor (beta chain) was obtained from a study of vaccination effects on CD4 cells after COVID-19. About the research overall: All participants had two doses of either the BNT162b2 or mRNA-1273 vaccine.

Clones were read by immunoSEQ multiplex PCR, and TCRdb kept only the in-frame ones, dropping some. In the table there are tens of thousands of clones, more than 70% of which are singletons. Germline V gene data show CDR1 as WNHNN and CDR2 as SYGVQD (reference sequence). V was cut by 10 bases and J by 0 bases, with 13 bases left in between. The CDR3 contains 14 residues. Viral peptide pool expansion of antigen-specific CD4+ T cells preceded sequencing in the ViraFEST assay. When around nine days of culture had elapsed, CD4+ T cells were isolated. None of these healthy vaccinees had been infected with SARS-CoV-2 before vaccination. Regarding this clone: Its matching antigen is unknown.

This specimen was CD4+ T cells from PBMCs cultured with HCoV-NL63 spike peptides, taken before COVID-19 vaccination. The rearrangement uses TRBV10-1 and TRBJ2-4; D might be TRBD1 (5 bases). This TCR came from a human donor who received a COVID-19 vaccine. The CDR3 nucleotides are TGCGCCAAGAGACAGCCGCTAGCCAAAAACATTCAGTACTTC. Its translation: CAKRQPLAKNIQYF.